The clone carrying this T cell receptor beta chain was picked up many times. The target antigen is unknown. Pregnancy or lactation, uncontrolled infections and other autoimmune diseases were grounds for excluding patients. Fresh peripheral blood, around 9.8 ml, was the PBMC source. The CDR3 is 15 amino acids. Trimming pared 5 bases from V and 8 bases from J, leaving 18 bases between. The germline V gene has CDR1 LNHDA and CDR2 SQIVND (reference sequence). The entry originates in a study of Graves' ophthalmopathy and Graves' hyperthyroidism. The overall study: There was a collection of peripheral blood at initial diagnosis, before any treatment.

Scientists amplified the TCR beta CDR3 regions from RNA transcripts. Investigators did first-round RT-PCR with HTBI primers, then second-round multiplex PCR. TCRdb fed the multiplex PCR reads into MiXCR, producing one record per CDR3 protein. Among around 660,000 distinct CDR3 sequences listed, over 40% were seen once. General study results and limits: Cross-validated, the 13-signature model showed 87.88%/81.08% sensitivity/specificity, and 80%/75% in the test set.

The specimen was peripheral blood. The chain uses TRBV19 and TRBJ1-4; no definite D call. The TCR originated in an adult man with Graves' ophthalmopathy. This chain's CDR3 is CASSFLSSGEEKLFF. The CDR3 DNA reads as TGTGCCAGTAGTTTCCTTTCTAGTGGAGAGGAAAAACTGTTTTTT.